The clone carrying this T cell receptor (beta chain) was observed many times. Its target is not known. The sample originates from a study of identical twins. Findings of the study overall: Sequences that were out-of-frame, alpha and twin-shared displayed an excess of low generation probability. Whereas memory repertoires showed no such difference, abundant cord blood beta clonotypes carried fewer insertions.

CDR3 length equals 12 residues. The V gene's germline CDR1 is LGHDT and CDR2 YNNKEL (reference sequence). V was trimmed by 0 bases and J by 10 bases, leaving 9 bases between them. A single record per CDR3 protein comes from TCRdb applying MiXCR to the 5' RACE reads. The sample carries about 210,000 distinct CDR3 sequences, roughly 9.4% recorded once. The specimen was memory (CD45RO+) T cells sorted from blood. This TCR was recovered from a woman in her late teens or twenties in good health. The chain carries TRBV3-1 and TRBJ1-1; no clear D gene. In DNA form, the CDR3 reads TGTGCCAGCAGCCAAGAGAGAAATGCAGCTTTCTTT. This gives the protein CASSQERNAAFF. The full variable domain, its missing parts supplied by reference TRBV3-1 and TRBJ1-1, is DTAVSQTPKYLVTQMGNDKSIKCEQNLGHDTMYWYKQDSKKFLKIMFSYNNKELIINETVPNRFSPKSPDKAHLNLHINSLELGDSAVYFCASSQERNAAFFGQGTRLTVV.